This TCR beta chain stems from a study of response to subunit inactivated influenza vaccine. Findings and limits, study-wide: The authors put forward the suggestion that each seasonal influenza vaccination may bring in only a limited number of new T cells.

This clonotype was counted between two and nine times. The antigen is unknown. Using its own MiXCR run on the RT-PCR reads, TCRdb lists one record per CDR3 protein. The sample has around 760,000 distinct CDR3 sequences, about 15% seen once; the top ten hold around 7.3%. This CDR3 is 18 amino acids long. The J segment lost 1 base and the V segment lost 1 base, leaving 6 bases of the junction unmatched. This clonotype was obtained from a man in his fifties or sixties who received an inactivated influenza vaccine. This chain uses TRBV12-3 or TRBV12-4 with TRBJ2-3; 12 bases are shared with TRBD2. The sample was PBMCs from blood, taken roughly 15 days before vaccination. CDR3 nucleotide sequence: TGTGCCAGCAGTTTAGAACTAGCGGGAGGCCCGGGCACAGATACGCAGTATTTT. It yields the protein CASSLELAGGPGTDTQYF.